The clone carrying this TCR beta chain was counted once. Its antigen remains unknown. The sample is drawn from a study of vaccination and CD4 T cells after COVID-19. Researchers used the Oncomine TCR Beta short-read assay to sequence DNA from cultured CD4+ T cells. TCRdb used MiXCR to reprocess the PCR reads, holding one entry per CDR3 protein. The table includes roughly 20,000 distinct CDR3 sequences, 47% detected once. Indicated treatment: roughly 11-day PBMC culture with coronavirus spike peptide pools or control peptides (ViraFEST assay). Specimen: cultured CD4+ T cells from blood. The TCR sequence derives from a human donor with COVID-19.

CDR3 nucleotides: TGTGCCAGCGGTCCTCTAGCAAATTCACCCCTCCACTTT. Translating it yields CASGPLANSPLHF. V is TRBV2 and J is TRBJ1-6; D not resolved. The ends were cut back, 8 bases at V and 7 bases at J, with 12 bases in the middle. The V gene's germline CDR1 is SNHLY and CDR2 FYNNEI. There are 13 residues in the CDR3.